One TCR beta chain is described in this entry. The target of this receptor is not known. Base qualities are not recorded, but no much larger clone differs from it by a single base. The data belong to a study of shared clonotypes between healthy human individuals (dated by TCRdb to 2018 to 2021). As for the study more broadly: The cohort comprised a couple of women and a few men aged 18 to 49 years. For each donor, CD4 naive and CD4 memory were each run on three plates, CD8 naive on two plates, and CD8 memory on one plate. Blood TCR repertoires of about 5 healthy adults were deeply sequenced to estimate repertoire size and the extent of clonotype sharing between individuals. To increase sequencing depth and limit assay-specific biases, different laboratories used diverse techniques to prepare libraries and sequence TCR repertoires. Per donor, leukapheresis produced somewhere between about 0.9 and 9.5 billion PBMCs.

The paper as a whole reports these results and caveats: Estimated clonotype richness was generally larger for naive than for memory subsets. Only blood was sampled, and tissue TCR repertoires likely differ from those in blood. Higher generation probabilities were observed for clonotypes shared by all four sorted-subset donors than for non-shared clonotypes. Even with the large sequencing depth, rarefaction of the sorted-subset datasets indicated that sequencing was incomplete. Roughly 5% of naive CD4, around 3.6% of naive CD8, approximately 2.2% of memory CD4, and less than 0.45% of memory CD8 clonotypes were shared across a few donors. Pairwise subsampling led to the expectation that sequencing depth would affect the degree of clonotype sharing among donors. Because the study included only a small number of donors, the genetic and exposure-history diversity represented was limited.

The CDR3 runs 11 residues from the cysteine to the phenylalanine. Only the CDR3 region is kept as DNA, spanning 33 bases read in frame from base 1. The junction shows trimming of 7 bases on V and 6 bases on J, plus 10 bases between the germline ends. Reading the germline V gene (reference sequence) gives CDR1 DFQATT and CDR2 SNEGSKA. The donors were healthy, HIV-negative adults who had no recently reported acute infections or vaccinations. Every donor was a Caucasian adult residing in Nashville, Tennessee, USA. CD4+ T cells were enriched through magnetic negative selection, after which naive cells were positively selected on CD45RA and the remaining negative fraction served as the memory subset. Blood was obtained by leukapheresis, after which PBMCs were separated by Ficoll-Histopaque density gradient centrifugation and cryopreserved in liquid nitrogen vapor phase. Analytical flow cytometry was used to check the purity and quantity of each magnetically sorted T cell population. Genomic DNA was isolated from each sorted fraction and quantified by UV absorbance on a Nanodrop 2000c.

Using the deep immunoSEQ assay, multiplex PCR amplified TCR CDR3 regions from genomic DNA. Extracted genomic DNA from each cell subset was distributed evenly across all wells of several immunoSEQ 96-well plates, and each plate was treated as a replicate. For sorted subsets, each replicate PCR was loaded with around 220 ng genomic DNA, equivalent to approximately 27,000 T cell genomes. Purified libraries were quantified with a Qubit 3.0 fluorometer, sized on a Bioanalyzer 2100, and re-quantified with the KAPA Library Quantification kit. Each immunoSEQ 96-well plate was sequenced on its own single-read 150-cycle Illumina NextSeq 550 flow cell. From the authors' description of their analysis: Because the immunoSEQ output held only junctional sequences and lacked quality scores, the filtering could not match the filtering applied to full-length reads. To assign V/J genes and CDR3, sequences were annotated using PyIR, a Python wrapper for IgBLAST v1.9, with IMGT germline references. Reads were removed for weak V/J assignments (E-value above 1e-6), missing CDR3, stop codons, out-of-frame junctions, or ambiguous translated residues. V3J clonotypes were defined as sequences sharing an identical inferred V gene, J gene, and CDR3 amino acid sequence. To compute the percentage overlap between repertoires, the number of shared unique clonotypes was divided by the size of the smaller repertoire. RTK rarefaction, the Chao1 estimator, and Recon v2.1 estimates of unobserved clonotypes were used to assess repertoire richness. Generation probabilities for all TCRbeta clonotypes obtained by the gDNA method from a handful of donors were computed using OLGA. The clones in this table, taken by TCRdb from immuneACCESS, are in-frame only. Not every clone is retained; where verified, under half of the shortfall comes from an unresolved V gene, and the cause of the rest is unknown. The V and J calls and clone size are taken from that table; D and trimming were inferred from the DNA. A total of over a million clones appear in this sample, around 95% of them only once. Of the sample, roughly 1.2% falls within the top ten clones.

The rearranged chain carries TRBV20-1 and TRBJ2-4; a weak D assignment points to TRBD2 (5 bases agree). The sequenced material came from naive CD4+ T cells sorted from blood. The sample's cell subset or site label is to be understood as: CD45RA+ positively selected. This TCR was recovered from a man aged 25 to 45 in good health. DNA sequence: TGCAGTGTTCGGACTGGAAACATTCAGTACTTC. Its amino acids are CSVRTGNIQYF.